The clone carrying this TCR beta chain was counted a few times. The antigen is not known. This record belongs to a study of T cell repertoires in cytomegalovirus infection. Turning to the study itself: Public signatures in TCR beta pointed to CMV infection and matching HLA type. Overall study findings and caveats: HLA-C-restricted CMV clonotypes gave the most frequent clonotype in two of eight donors. Cumulative frequency of public TCR beta families picked out carriers of CMV plus the relevant HLA.

V shed 2 bases and J shed 9 bases, with 5 bases lying between them. This CDR3 comprises 11 residues. Looked up from germline, CDR1 is SGHVS and CDR2 is FNYEAQ. Each CDR3 protein is one row after TCRdb ran MiXCR on the reads. Of about 260,000 distinct CDR3 sequences listed, around 13% are singletons. The receptor's source is a human donor in good health (CMV status not recorded). Some clones in this sample may be carry-over from other donors' samples. The specimen sequenced was PBMCs. The chain recombines TRBV7-6 with TRBJ2-1; D gene uncertain. This CDR3 is CASSLNREQFF. In nucleotides, the CDR3 is TGTGCCAGCAGCTTAAACCGTGAGCAGTTCTTC. The variable domain in full, completed from reference TRBV7-6 and TRBJ2-1, reads GAGVSQSPRYKVTKRGQDVALRCDPISGHVSLYWYRQALGQGPEFLTYFNYEAQQDKSGLPNDRFSAERPEGSISTLTIQRTEQRDSAMYRCASSLNREQFFGPGTRLTVL.